This entry features one T cell receptor beta chain sequence. Its cognate antigen is unknown. Other DNA sequences in the same sample also yield this CDR3. The PCR made use of 60 Vbeta and 13 Jbeta primers. The data were produced by immunoSEQ multiplex PCR, yet TCRdb's version contains in-frame clones alone and is incomplete. Here the sample spans some 240,000 clones, 80% to 95% being singletons. This CDR3 spans 14 amino acids. Germline CDR1 and CDR2: SQVTM and ANQGSEA. Trimming took 2 bases from V and 1 from J; bases not matched to a gene: 1. This record belongs to a study of cytomegalovirus exposure and HLA in healthy donors. Findings and limits, study-wide: V segments that were indistinguishable, TRBV6-2 and TRBV6-3 among them, were omitted from analysis.

This receptor was taken from a girl aged 2-10 years in good health and CMV-seronegative. The chain links TRBV29-1 to TRBJ2-5, with TRBD2 matching over 10 bases. The sample was PBMCs. CDR3 loop: CSVELAGGQETQYF. The CDR3 DNA reads as TGCAGCGTTGAATTAGCGGGGGGCCAAGAGACCCAGTACTTC. Drawing the rest from reference TRBV29-1 and TRBJ2-5, the complete variable domain is SAVISQKPSRDICQRGTSLTIQCQVDSQVTMMFWYRQQPGQSLTLIATANQGSEATYESGFVIDKFPISRPNLTFSTLTVSNMSPEDSSIYLCSVELAGGQETQYFGPGTRLLVL.